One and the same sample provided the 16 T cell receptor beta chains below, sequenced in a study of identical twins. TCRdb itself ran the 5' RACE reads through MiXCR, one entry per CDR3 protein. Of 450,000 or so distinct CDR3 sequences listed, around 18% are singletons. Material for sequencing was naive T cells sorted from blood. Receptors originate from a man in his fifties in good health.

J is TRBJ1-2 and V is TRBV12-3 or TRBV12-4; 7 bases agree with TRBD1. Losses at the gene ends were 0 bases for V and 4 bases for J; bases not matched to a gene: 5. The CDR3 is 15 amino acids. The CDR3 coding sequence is TGTGCCAGCAGTTTAGCCACAGGGGAGACCTATGGCTACACCTTC. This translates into CASSLATGETYGYTF.

The CDR3 DNA sequence: TGTGCCAGCAGCTTAGGGATGGGAGGGGGCAATCAGCCCCAGCATTTT. Amino acids: CASSLGMGGGNQPQHF. The V gene is TRBV7-9, the J gene TRBJ1-5; TRBD1 is a possible D gene (5 bases). The CDR3 has 16 residues. Per the germline V gene, CDR1 is SEHNR and CDR2 is FQNEAQ (reference sequence). V was shortened by 1 base and J by 2 bases, with 12 bases between the two germline ends.

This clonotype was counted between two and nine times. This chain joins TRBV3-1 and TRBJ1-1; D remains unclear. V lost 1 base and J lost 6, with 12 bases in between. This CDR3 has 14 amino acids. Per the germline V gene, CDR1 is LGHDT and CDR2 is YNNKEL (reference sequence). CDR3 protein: CASSQGQASAEAFF. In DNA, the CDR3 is TGTGCCAGCAGCCAAGGGCAGGCCTCGGCTGAAGCTTTCTTT.

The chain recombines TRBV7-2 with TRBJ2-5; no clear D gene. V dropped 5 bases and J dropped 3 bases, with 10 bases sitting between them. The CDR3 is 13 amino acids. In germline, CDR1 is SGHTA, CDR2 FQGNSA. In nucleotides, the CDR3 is TGTGCCAGCAGCCCGTCTAGAGAAGAGACCCAGTACTTC. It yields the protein CASSPSREETQYF.

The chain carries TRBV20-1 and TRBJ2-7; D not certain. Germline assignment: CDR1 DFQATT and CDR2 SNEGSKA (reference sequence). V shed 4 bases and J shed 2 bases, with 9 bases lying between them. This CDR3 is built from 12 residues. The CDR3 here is CSAKKTTYEQYF. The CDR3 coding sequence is TGCAGTGCTAAGAAAACTACCTACGAGCAGTACTTC.

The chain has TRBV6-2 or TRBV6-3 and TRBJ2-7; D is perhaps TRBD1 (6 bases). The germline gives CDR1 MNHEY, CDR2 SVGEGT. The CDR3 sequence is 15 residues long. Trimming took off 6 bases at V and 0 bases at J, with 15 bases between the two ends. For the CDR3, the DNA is TGTGCCAGCAGACACCGGACAGTCCACTCCTACGAGCAGTACTTC. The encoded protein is CASRHRTVHSYEQYF.

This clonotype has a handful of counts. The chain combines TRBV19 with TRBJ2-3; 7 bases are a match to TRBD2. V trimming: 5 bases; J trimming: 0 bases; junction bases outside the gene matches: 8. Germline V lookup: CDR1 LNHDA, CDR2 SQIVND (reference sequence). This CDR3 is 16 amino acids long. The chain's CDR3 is CASSPRVSGSTDTQYF. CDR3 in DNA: TGTGCCAGTAGTCCCCGGGTTAGCGGGAGCACAGATACGCAGTATTTT. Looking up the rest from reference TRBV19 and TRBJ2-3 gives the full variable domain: DGGITQSPKYLFRKEGQNVTLSCEQNLNHDAMYWYRQDPGQGLRLIYYSQIVNDFQKGDIAEGYSVSREKKESFPLTVTSAQKNPTAFYLCASSPRVSGSTDTQYFGPGTRLTVL.

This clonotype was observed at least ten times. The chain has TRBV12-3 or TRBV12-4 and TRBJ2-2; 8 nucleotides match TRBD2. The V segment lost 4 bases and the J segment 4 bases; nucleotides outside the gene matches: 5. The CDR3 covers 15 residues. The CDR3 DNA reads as TGTGCCAGCAGTTCAGCGGGGGTGGTCACCGGGGAGCTGTTTTTT. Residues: CASSSAGVVTGELFF.

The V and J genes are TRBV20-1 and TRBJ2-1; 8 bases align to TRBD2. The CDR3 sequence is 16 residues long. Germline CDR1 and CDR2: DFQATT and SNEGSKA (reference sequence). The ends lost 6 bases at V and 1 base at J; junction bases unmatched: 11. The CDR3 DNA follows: TGCAGTGCAGACCTCGGGGCGGGAGGTTCCTACAATGAGCAGTTCTTC. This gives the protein CSADLGAGGSYNEQFF.

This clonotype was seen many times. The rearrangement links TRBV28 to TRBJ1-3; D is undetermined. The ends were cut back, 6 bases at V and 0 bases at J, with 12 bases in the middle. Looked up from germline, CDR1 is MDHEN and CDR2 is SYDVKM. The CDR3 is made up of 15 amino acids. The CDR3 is CASSPPGNSGNTIYF. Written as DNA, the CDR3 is TGTGCCAGCAGCCCTCCGGGGAACTCTGGAAACACCATATATTTT.

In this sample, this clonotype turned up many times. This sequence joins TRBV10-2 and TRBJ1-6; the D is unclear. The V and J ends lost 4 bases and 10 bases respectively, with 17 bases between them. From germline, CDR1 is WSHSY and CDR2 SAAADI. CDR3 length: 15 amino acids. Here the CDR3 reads CASSASRGLTSPLHF. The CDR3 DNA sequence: TGCGCCAGCAGTGCAAGTAGAGGGCTTACCTCACCCCTCCACTTT.

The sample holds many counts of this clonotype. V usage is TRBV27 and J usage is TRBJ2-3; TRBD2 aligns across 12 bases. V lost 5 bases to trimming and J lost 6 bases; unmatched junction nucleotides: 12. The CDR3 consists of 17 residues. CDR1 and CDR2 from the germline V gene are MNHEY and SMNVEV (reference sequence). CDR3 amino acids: CASSAGTSGLFSDTQYF. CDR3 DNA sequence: TGTGCCAGCAGTGCTGGGACTAGCGGGCTATTTTCGGATACGCAGTATTTT.

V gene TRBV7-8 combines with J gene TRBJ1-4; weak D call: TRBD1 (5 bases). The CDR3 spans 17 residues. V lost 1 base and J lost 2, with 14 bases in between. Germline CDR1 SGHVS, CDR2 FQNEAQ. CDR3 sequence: CASSLVMGGGTNEKLFF. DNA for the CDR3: TGTGCCAGCAGCTTAGTGATGGGGGGGGGTACTAATGAAAAACTGTTTTTT.

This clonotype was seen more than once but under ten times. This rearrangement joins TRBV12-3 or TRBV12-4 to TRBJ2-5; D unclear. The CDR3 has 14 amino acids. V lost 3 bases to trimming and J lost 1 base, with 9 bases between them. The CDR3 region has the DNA TGTGCCAGCAGTTTGCGACGGCTCCAAGAGACCCAGTACTTC. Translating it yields CASSLRRLQETQYF.

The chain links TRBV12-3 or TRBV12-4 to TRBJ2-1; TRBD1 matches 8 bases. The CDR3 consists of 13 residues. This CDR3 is CAFQGAKLDEQFF. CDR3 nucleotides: TGTGCATTTCAGGGGGCGAAATTGGATGAGCAGTTCTTC.

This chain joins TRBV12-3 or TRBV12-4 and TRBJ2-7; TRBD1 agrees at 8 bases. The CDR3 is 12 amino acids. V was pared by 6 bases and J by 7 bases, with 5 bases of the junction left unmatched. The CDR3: CASSKDRVEQYF. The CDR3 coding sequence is TGTGCCAGCAGCAAGGACAGGGTTGAGCAGTACTTC.